The clone carrying this T cell receptor (beta chain) occurred many times. Its antigen is unidentified. This record comes from a study of naive and memory T cell subsets. Trimming took 9 bases from V and 4 from J, leaving 10 bases between them. Germline V CDR1 and CDR2: MNHEY, SMNVEV (reference sequence). The CDR3 is 12 amino acids. Study-level findings and limits: Findings for naive and memory subsets could not be checked against ground truth.

An equimolar mix of two oligonucleotides served as the beta constant-region primer for TRBC1 and TRBC2. Ligated cDNA was amplified by four rounds of PCR with nested alpha and beta constant-region primers and SP2. TCRdb re-called the UMI-ligation and nested PCR reads with MiXCR, one entry per CDR3 protein. Among 10,000 or so distinct CDR3 sequences listed, 4.5% to 7% were seen once. This TCR was sampled from a human donor in good health. The V and J genes are TRBV27 and TRBJ1-5; possible D gene TRBD1, 6 bases. Sequenced material: CD4+ TEMRA cells from blood. Subset denoted: effector memory re-expressing CD45RA, CD45RA+ CD27-. This CDR3 reads CASWTANQPQHF. The CDR3 DNA is TGTGCCAGTTGGACAGCGAATCAGCCCCAGCATTTT.